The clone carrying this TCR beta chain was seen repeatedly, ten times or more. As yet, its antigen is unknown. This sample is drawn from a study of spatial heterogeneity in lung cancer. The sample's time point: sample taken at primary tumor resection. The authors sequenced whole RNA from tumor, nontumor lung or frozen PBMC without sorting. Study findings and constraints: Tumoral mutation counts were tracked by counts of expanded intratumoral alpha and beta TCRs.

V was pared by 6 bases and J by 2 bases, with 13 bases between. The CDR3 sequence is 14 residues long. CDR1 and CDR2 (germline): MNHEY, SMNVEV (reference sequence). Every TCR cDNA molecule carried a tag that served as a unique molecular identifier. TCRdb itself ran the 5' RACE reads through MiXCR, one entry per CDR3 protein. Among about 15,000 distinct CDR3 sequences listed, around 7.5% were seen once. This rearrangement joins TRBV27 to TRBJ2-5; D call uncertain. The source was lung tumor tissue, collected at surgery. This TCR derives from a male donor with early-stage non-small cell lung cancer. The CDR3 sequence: CASRVFARQETQYF. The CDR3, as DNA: TGTGCCAGCAGGGTATTTGCCCGACAAGAGACCCAGTACTTC.